The 21 T cell receptor beta chains below were found in one sample sequenced in a study of memory CD4+ T cells and cytomegalovirus serostatus (dated by TCRdb to between 2018 and 2020). A FACSAria II was used to sort memory CD4+ T cells, defined as single viable CD3+CD4+CD8-CD45RO+ cells. Receptor amplification or capture employed the immunoSEQ multiplex PCR assay. In TCRdb, the immuneACCESS table is reduced to in-frame sequences with V and J assigned. These tables do not hold every clone; where another copy was compared, an unresolved V gene accounts for under half, and the others remain unexplained. Recorded for this sample are approximately 41,000 clones; 76% of them occurred a single time. The ten largest clones represent 5% to 7% of the sample. The sequenced material came from memory CD4+ T cells from blood. The receptors shown here come from an adult in good health and CMV-seronegative.

V and J are TRBV19 and TRBJ1-5; maybe TRBD1 (5 bases). V lost 8 bases to trimming and J lost 9 bases, with 17 bases between them. In germline, CDR1 is LNHDA, CDR2 SQIVND (reference sequence). CDR3 length equals 13 residues. CDR3: CASAADTQGPQHF. In nucleotides, the CDR3 is TGTGCCAGTGCCGCGGACACGCAGGGGCCCCAGCATTTT.

This chain connects TRBV6-5 to TRBJ2-6; D is unclear. CDR3 length: 15 amino acids. V lost 3 bases, J lost 1 base, and 7 bases lay in between. Germline assignment: CDR1 MNHEY and CDR2 SVGAGI. The CDR3 nucleotides read TGTGCCAGCAGTTATGGGCGATCTGGGGCCAACGTCCTGACTTTC. Its translation: CASSYGRSGANVLTF.

The chain joins TRBV2 to TRBJ1-1, with a tentative D call TRBD1 (5 bases). V was cut by 4 bases and J by 7 bases, with 13 bases left in between. The germline V gene has CDR1 SNHLY and CDR2 FYNNEI. The CDR3 spans 13 residues. CDR3 nucleotides: TGTGCCAGCAGTGCAATAGCGACAGTTGAAGCTTTCTTT. Its protein is CASSAIATVEAFF.

Turning to this clone: Its ends do not fully match the called genes, so a read error is possible. The CDR3, as DNA: TGCGCCGGCAGCTTGCTGACTAGCGGGACGGAGACCCAGTACTTC. Translating gives CAGSLLTSGTETQYF. The chain couples TRBV5-1 to TRBJ2-5; the match to TRBD2 covers 11 bases. There are 15 residues in the CDR3. Germline CDR1 SGHRS, CDR2 YFSETQ.

This sequence joins TRBV29-1 and TRBJ2-2; D possibly matches TRBD1 or TRBD2 (5 bases each). Trimming shortened V by 5 bases and J by 0 bases, and 13 bases separated the two germline ends. Per germline, CDR1 SQVTM and CDR2 ANQGSEA. The CDR3 has 15 amino acids. The CDR3 nucleotides read TGCAGCGTTCTGTCGGGGCCCGCGAACACCGGGGAGCTGTTTTTT. Encoded protein: CSVLSGPANTGELFF.

This chain connects TRBV10-3 to TRBJ2-7, with 11 nucleotides matching TRBD1. The CDR3 is made up of 13 amino acids. J gave up 7 bases and V 4 bases, and 3 bases lay outside the gene matches. Germline CDR1 ENHRY, CDR2 SYGVKD. CDR3 sequence (DNA): TGTGCCATCAGTGCGGACAGGGGGCTTGAGCAGTACTTC. Amino acid sequence: CAISADRGLEQYF.

This clone was found a few times. The same CDR3 also results from other DNA sequences found in this sample. The chain carries TRBV7-9 and TRBJ1-1; D not resolved. Looked up from germline, CDR1 is SEHNR and CDR2 is FQNEAQ (reference sequence). The CDR3 is made up of 12 amino acids. The V end was cut by 5 bases, the J end by 1 base, with 5 bases between. The CDR3: CASSRGNTEAFF. For the CDR3, the DNA is TGTGCCAGCAGCCGGGGGAACACTGAAGCTTTCTTT.

On this clone: The conserved final phenylalanine or tryptophan is absent from the CDR3, which likely points to a read error. It is unclear where the CDR3 begins or ends on the DNA, so no DNA is shown, and the CDR3 is as TCRdb lists it. CDR3 region: CASSLGPGRLTSL. The rearrangement links TRBV5-6 to TRBJ1-2. Germline lookup yields CDR1 SGHDT and CDR2 YYEEEE. 13 amino acids form the CDR3, both terminal residues included.

This clone has more than one count but fewer than ten. J is TRBJ1-1 and V is TRBV5-1, with unresolved D. The CDR3 contains 17 residues. V shed 0 bases and J shed 1 base, with 16 bases lying between them. CDR1 is SGHRS, CDR2 YFSETQ, per germline. DNA of the CDR3: TGCGCCAGCAGCTTGGGTGCCGTGACACGACGGAACACTGAAGCTTTCTTT. It specifies CASSLGAVTRRNTEAFF.

The V call is TRBV15, the J call TRBJ1-1; TRBD1 might be the D (6 bases). This CDR3 comprises 14 residues. Germline V lookup: CDR1 LNHNV, CDR2 YYDKDF (reference sequence). Trimming removed 0 bases at V and 6 bases at J, with 11 bases between. The CDR3 sequence: CATSREGRGAEAFF. The CDR3 bases are TGTGCCACCAGCAGAGAGGGCAGGGGTGCTGAAGCTTTCTTT.

This clone turned up a few times. The chain has TRBV10-3 and TRBJ2-7; 8 bases map to TRBD1. This CDR3 is built from 15 residues. Germline V gene sequence: CDR1 ENHRY, CDR2 SYGVKD. V was pared by 6 bases and J by 0 bases, with 7 bases of the junction left unmatched. CDR3 in amino acids: CAIRTNRGNSYEQYF. DNA of the CDR3: TGTGCCATCAGAACCAACAGGGGGAACTCCTACGAGCAGTACTTC.

This chain joins TRBV5-5 and TRBJ2-3, with 12 bases identical to TRBD2. The CDR3 runs 16 residues. Germline trimming cut 6 bases from V and 2 bases from J; bases unmatched to any gene: 7. CDR1 is SGHKS and CDR2 is YYEKEE in the germline V gene (reference sequence). CDR3 in amino acids: CASTKLAGGHTDTQYF. CDR3 sequence (DNA): TGTGCCAGCACCAAACTAGCGGGAGGCCACACAGATACGCAGTATTTT.

The chain joins TRBV29-1 to TRBJ1-1; D is uncertain. The CDR3 runs 13 residues. The germline CDR1 and CDR2 sequences are SQVTM and ANQGSEA. The V end lost 2 bases, the J end lost 2 bases, and 9 bases lay between the germline ends. The CDR3 spells CSVEWSVNTEAFF. The CDR3 DNA sequence: TGCAGCGTTGAATGGTCAGTAAACACTGAAGCTTTCTTT.

This clone was picked up one time. The chain uses TRBV7-2 and TRBJ1-1, with no clear D. V gave up 1 base and J gave up 6 bases, with 6 bases separating them. CDR1 is SGHTA and CDR2 is FQGNSA in the germline V gene. The CDR3 covers 12 residues. The CDR3 sequence is CASSLDSAEAFF. The CDR3 DNA reads as TGTGCCAGCAGCTTAGACAGCGCTGAAGCTTTCTTT.

The chain joins TRBV28 to TRBJ1-3; unclear D gene. The CDR3 spans 15 residues. From germline, CDR1 is MDHEN and CDR2 SYDVKM. The V gene lost 6 bases and the J gene lost 4 bases, with 16 bases spanning the gap. The CDR3 loop is CASSPGGGSGNTIYF. Here the CDR3 DNA reads TGTGCCAGCAGCCCCGGTGGAGGGTCCGGAAACACCATATATTTT.

The chain employs TRBV5-1 and TRBJ1-1, with D maybe TRBD1 (5 bases). CDR3 size: 14 residues. Germline-derived CDR1 and CDR2 are SGHRS and YFSETQ. The V gene lost 2 bases and the J gene lost 4 bases, with 12 bases spanning the gap. DNA for the CDR3: TGCGCCAGCAGCTTTGTAAAGGGGTCCACTGAAGCTTTCTTT. Its translation: CASSFVKGSTEAFF.

The V and J genes are TRBV18 and TRBJ2-7, with D possibly being TRBD1 (6 bases). Germline assignment: CDR1 KGHSH and CDR2 LQKENI. The CDR3 has 15 residues. V was shortened by 0 bases and J by 4 bases, with 13 bases between the two germline ends. CDR3 sequence: CASSPPQGQGYEQYF. In DNA form, the CDR3 reads TGTGCCAGCTCACCACCGCAGGGTCAGGGGTACGAGCAGTACTTC.

The chain recombines TRBV2 with TRBJ2-2; 11 positions agree with TRBD2. This CDR3 is 16 amino acids long. V shed 5 bases, J shed 0 bases, and the junction held 2 bases outside the gene matches. The V gene's germline CDR1 is SNHLY and CDR2 FYNNEI. The CDR3 nucleotides are TGTGCCAGCAGTTTAGCGGGAGGGGCGAACACCGGGGAGCTGTTTTTT. Its translation: CASSLAGGANTGELFF.

This chain joins TRBV7-3 and TRBJ2-3; D may be TRBD1 (6 bases). Germline loops: CDR1 SGHTA, CDR2 FQGTGA. CDR3 size: 14 residues. V dropped 5 bases and J dropped 3 bases, with 12 bases sitting between them. The CDR3 region is CASSPGHSTDTQYF. The CDR3 DNA follows: TGTGCCAGCAGCCCGGGACATAGTACAGATACGCAGTATTTT.

Only a few counts were recorded for this clone. The rearrangement uses TRBV19 and TRBJ1-3, with 8 bases that match TRBD1. The CDR3 sequence is 15 residues long. Germline CDR1 LNHDA, CDR2 SQIVND (reference sequence). V gave up 4 bases and J gave up 0 bases; unmatched junction bases: 2. The CDR3 reads CASSTTGGSGNTIYF. DNA for the CDR3: TGTGCCAGTAGTACTACAGGGGGCTCTGGAAACACCATATATTTT.

This chain uses TRBV7-2 with TRBJ2-7; D is perhaps TRBD2 (5 bases). The CDR3 is made up of 15 amino acids. Germline V gene data show CDR1 as SGHTA and CDR2 as FQGNSA. V was clipped by 1 base and J by 2 bases, with 12 bases between them. DNA for the CDR3: TGTGCCAGCAGCTTAGGTGGACTGGGAGCCTACGAGCAGTACTTC. Translating it yields CASSLGGLGAYEQYF. Combining the CDR3 with reference TRBV7-2 and TRBJ2-7 gives the whole variable domain GAGVSQSPSNKVTEKGKDVELRCDPISGHTALYWYRQSLGQGLEFLIYFQGNSAPDKSGLPSDRFSAERTGGSVSTLTIQRTQQEDSAVYLCASSLGGLGAYEQYFGPGTRLTVT.